These T cell receptor beta chains were read from a single sample in a study of beta chain features in type 1 diabetes. Libraries were prepared by immunoSEQ multiplex PCR; TCRdb keeps only in-frame clonotypes and omits some of them. This sample carries about 240,000 clones, approximately 15% of them seen once, and the ten largest clones take 0.015% to 0.02%. Sequenced material: naive CD4+ T cells from blood. These receptors were collected from a young man with type 1 diabetes. The CDR3 runs from the conserved cysteine through the conserved F or W. A D gene is named only where the DNA matches it firmly. Some rows mark clone size as missing; the rest say once, few, many or name a class of expanded clone.

d_call clone_size j_call v_call cdr3_aa cdr3_nt
TRBD1 NA TRBJ1-2 TRBV6-5 CASSYRDSGYGYTF TGTGCCAGCAGTTACCGGGACAGTGGCTATGGCTACACCTTC
TRBD1 few TRBJ1-5 TRBV16 CASSQTGSNQPQHF TGTGCCAGCAGTCAGACAGGGTCAAATCAGCCCCAGCATTTT
TRBD2 NA TRBJ2-3 TRBV5-1 CASSLAPAGDTDTQYF TGCGCCAGCAGCTTGGCTCCAGCGGGGGACACAGATACGCAGTATTTT
NA few TRBJ1-1 TRBV7-9 CASLAQGNTEAFF TGTGCCAGCCTCGCACAGGGGAACACTGAAGCTTTCTTT
TRBD1 NA TRBJ1-2 TRBV5-4 CASSLQDRDLDGYTF TGTGCCAGCAGCTTACAAGACAGGGACCTAGATGGCTACACCTTC
TRBD1 few TRBJ2-4 TRBV2 CAGQGLGDIQYF TGTGCCGGACAGGGGTTGGGGGACATTCAGTACTTC
TRBD1 NA TRBJ1-5 TRBV30 CAWSWDRGGNQPQHF TGTGCCTGGAGTTGGGACAGGGGGGGAAATCAGCCCCAGCATTTT
TRBD1 NA TRBJ2-1 TRBV6-6 CASSPGQGRFF TGTGCCAGCAGTCCAGGACAGGGACGGTTCTTC
TRBD2 NA TRBJ2-1 TRBV7-9 CASSPQGLATDEQFF TGTGCCAGCAGCCCCCAGGGACTAGCGACCGATGAGCAGTTCTTC
TRBD1 NA TRBJ2-7 TRBV7-2 CASSWGQGISYEQYF TGTGCCAGCAGCTGGGGACAGGGGATATCCTACGAGCAGTACTTC
NA NA TRBJ2-2 TRBV27 CASSIQGTGELFF TGTGCCAGCAGTATCCAGGGGACCGGGGAGCTGTTTTTT
NA few TRBJ2-5 TRBV5-1 CASSLRETQYF TGCGCCAGCAGCTTGCGGGAGACCCAGTACTTC
NA few TRBJ1-2 TRBV30 CAWSVSGAPRGGYTF TGTGCCTGGAGTGTGTCAGGGGCCCCACGGGGTGGCTACACCTTC
NA NA TRBJ2-4 TRBV10-3 CAISEAGQQNIQYF TGTGCCATCAGTGAGGCGGGACAGCAAAACATTCAGTACTTC
NA NA TRBJ1-5 TRBV19 CASSRAGILSNQPQHF TGTGCCAGTAGCCGGGCGGGCATTTTAAGCAATCAGCCCCAGCATTTT
NA NA TRBJ2-1 TRBV30 CAWSRGPPVNEQFF TGTGCCTGGAGTAGGGGCCCGCCGGTCAATGAGCAGTTCTTC
TRBD1 NA TRBJ2-5 TRBV10-3 CAISEGRQGVQETQYF TGTGCCATCAGTGAGGGTAGACAGGGCGTCCAAGAGACCCAGTACTTC
NA NA TRBJ2-7 TRBV25-1 CASSPRGKRYEQYF TGTGCCAGCAGTCCAAGGGGTAAGCGCTACGAGCAGTACTTC
TRBD2 few TRBJ2-1 TRBV29-1 CSVATSGRAYNEQFF TGCAGCGTGGCTACTAGCGGGAGGGCATACAATGAGCAGTTCTTC
TRBD2 NA TRBJ2-2 TRBV7-2 CASSLGGSGTGELFF TGTGCCAGCAGCTTAGGCGGGAGTGGAACCGGGGAGCTGTTTTTT
NA few TRBJ1-2 TRBV19 CASTPVAGGYTF TGTGCCAGTACCCCAGTGGCGGGTGGCTACACCTTC
NA NA TRBJ2-1 TRBV5-1 CASSLSTYNEQFF TGCGCCAGCAGCTTGAGCACCTACAATGAGCAGTTCTTC
NA NA TRBJ1-1 TRBV30 CAWSGRAATEAFF TGTGCCTGGTCAGGCAGGGCGGCCACTGAAGCTTTCTTT
NA NA TRBJ2-7 TRBV4-2 CASSQDIEVRNYEQYF TGTGCCAGCAGCCAAGATATAGAGGTTCGGAACTACGAGCAGTACTTC
NA few TRBJ2-5 TRBV7-8 CASSARQGRPGGETQYF TGTGCCAGCAGCGCCCGCCAAGGGAGGCCCGGAGGGGAGACCCAGTACTTC
NA NA TRBJ1-1 TRBV9 CASSGPGTLEAFF TGTGCCAGCAGCGGGCCCGGGACACTAGAAGCTTTCTTT
NA NA TRBJ1-1 TRBV7-9 CASSRTANTEAFF TGTGCCAGCAGCCGGACAGCGAACACTGAAGCTTTCTTT
TRBD2 NA TRBJ2-3 TRBV25-1 CASSGHSGRSSDTQYF TGTGCCAGCAGTGGACATAGCGGGAGGTCATCCGATACGCAGTATTTT